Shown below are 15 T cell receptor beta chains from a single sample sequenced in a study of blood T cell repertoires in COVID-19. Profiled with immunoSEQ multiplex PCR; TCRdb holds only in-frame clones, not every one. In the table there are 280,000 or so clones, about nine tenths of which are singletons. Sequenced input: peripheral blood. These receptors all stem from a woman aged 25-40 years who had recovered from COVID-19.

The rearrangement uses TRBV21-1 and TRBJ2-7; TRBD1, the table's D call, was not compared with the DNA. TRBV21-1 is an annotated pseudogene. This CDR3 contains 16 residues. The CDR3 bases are TGTGCCAGCAGCACACCTTCCCGGGACAGCTCCTACGAGCAGTACTTC. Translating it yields CASSTPSRDSSYEQYF.

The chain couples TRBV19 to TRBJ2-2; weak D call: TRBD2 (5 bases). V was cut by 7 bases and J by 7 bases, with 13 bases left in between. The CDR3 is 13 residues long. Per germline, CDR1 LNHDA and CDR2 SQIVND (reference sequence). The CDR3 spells CASTKASYGELFF. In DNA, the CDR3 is TGTGCCAGTACGAAAGCTAGCTACGGGGAGCTGTTTTTT.

The CDR3 region is CASSQQGGFRNTEAFF. CDR3 DNA: TGCGCCAGCAGCCAACAGGGGGGCTTTCGGAACACTGAAGCTTTCTTT. The chain combines TRBV5-1 with TRBJ1-1; 8 bases align to TRBD1. Germline V gene data show CDR1 as SGHRS and CDR2 as YFSETQ. V gave up 4 bases and J gave up 1 base; unmatched junction bases: 9. CDR3 size: 16 residues.

The CDR3 region has the DNA TGTGCCAGCAGCCCTACGGGTGTAAGAGAGACCCAGTACTTC. The encoded protein is CASSPTGVRETQYF. The chain carries TRBV14 and TRBJ2-5; D is ambiguous. The CDR3 totals 14 residues. V was clipped by 4 bases and J by 4 bases, with 13 bases between them. Germline-derived CDR1 and CDR2 are SGHDN and FVKESK. The full variable domain, in which reference TRBV14 and TRBJ2-5 provide the parts outside the CDR3, is EAGVTQFPSHSVIEKGQTVTLRCDPISGHDNLYWYRRVMGKEIKFLLHFVKESKQDESGMPNNRFLAERTGGTYSTLKVQPAELEDSGVYFCASSPTGVRETQYFGPGTRLLVL.

DNA of the CDR3: TGTGCCAGCAGTTTTTTCGGGGAAGGTCTCTACGAGCAGTACTTC. Amino acid sequence: CASSFFGEGLYEQYF. The gene calls are TRBV28 and TRBJ2-7; the D gene is possibly TRBD2 (5 bases). CDR3 length: 15 residues. V was pared by 3 bases and J by 3 bases, with 15 bases between. Germline CDR1 MDHEN, CDR2 SYDVKM. The full variable domain, in which reference TRBV28 and TRBJ2-7 provide the parts outside the CDR3, is DVKVTQSSRYLVKRTGEKVFLECVQDMDHENMFWYRQDPGLGLRLIYFSYDVKMKEKGDIPEGYSVSREKKERFSLILESASTNQTSMYLCASSFFGEGLYEQYFGPGTRLTVT.

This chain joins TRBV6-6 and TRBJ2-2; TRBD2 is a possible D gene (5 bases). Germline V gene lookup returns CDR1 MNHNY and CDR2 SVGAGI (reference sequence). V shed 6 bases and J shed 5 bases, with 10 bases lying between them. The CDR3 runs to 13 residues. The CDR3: CASSLGRTGELFF. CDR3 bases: TGTGCCAGCAGCTTAGGGAGAACCGGGGAGCTGTTTTTT.

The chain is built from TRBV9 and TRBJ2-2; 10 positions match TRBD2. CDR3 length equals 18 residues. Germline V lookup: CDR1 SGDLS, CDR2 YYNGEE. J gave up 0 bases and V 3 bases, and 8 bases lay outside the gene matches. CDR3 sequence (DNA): TGTGCCAGCAGCGCAAAACTCCTAGCGGGGGCGAACACCGGGGAGCTGTTTTTT. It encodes CASSAKLLAGANTGELFF. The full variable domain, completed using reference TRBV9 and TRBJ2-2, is DSGVTQTPKHLITATGQRVTLRCSPRSGDLSVYWYQQSLDQGLQFLIQYYNGEERAKGNILERFSAQQFPDLHSELNLSSLELGDSALYFCASSAKLLAGANTGELFFGEGSRLTVL.

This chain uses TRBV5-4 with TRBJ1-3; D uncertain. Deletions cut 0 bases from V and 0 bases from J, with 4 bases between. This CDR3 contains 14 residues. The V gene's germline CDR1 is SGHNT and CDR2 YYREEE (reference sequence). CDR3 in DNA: TGTGCCAGCAGCTTGGGCAGCTCTGGAAACACCATATATTTT. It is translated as CASSLGSSGNTIYF.

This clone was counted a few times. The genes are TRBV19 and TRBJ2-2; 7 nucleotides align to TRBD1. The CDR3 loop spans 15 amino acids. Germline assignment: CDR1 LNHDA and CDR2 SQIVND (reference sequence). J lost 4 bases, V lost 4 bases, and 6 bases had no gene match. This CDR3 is CASSTLDRVTGELFF. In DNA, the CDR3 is TGTGCCAGTAGTACCCTCGACAGGGTCACCGGGGAGCTGTTTTTT.

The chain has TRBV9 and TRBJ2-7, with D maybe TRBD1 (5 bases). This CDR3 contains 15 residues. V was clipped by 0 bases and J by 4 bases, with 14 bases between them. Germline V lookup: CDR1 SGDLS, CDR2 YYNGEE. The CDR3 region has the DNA TGTGCCAGCAGCGTAGGAATTGACAGCAGTTACGAGCAGTACTTC. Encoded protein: CASSVGIDSSYEQYF.

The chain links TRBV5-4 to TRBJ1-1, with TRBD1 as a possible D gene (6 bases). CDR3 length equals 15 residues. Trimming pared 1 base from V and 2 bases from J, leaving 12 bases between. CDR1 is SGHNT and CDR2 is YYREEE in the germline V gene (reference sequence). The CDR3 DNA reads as TGTGCCAGCAGCTTGTATCTCGGGACAAACACTGAAGCTTTCTTT. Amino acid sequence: CASSLYLGTNTEAFF.

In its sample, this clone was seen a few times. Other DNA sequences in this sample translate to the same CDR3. The CDR3 DNA is TGTGCCAGTAGCGGTAATTCACCCCTCCACTTT. Protein: CASSGNSPLHF. The chain links TRBV19 to TRBJ1-6, with D uncertain. CDR1 and CDR2 (germline): LNHDA, SQIVND (reference sequence). Trimming took off 6 bases at V and 6 bases at J, with 3 bases between the two ends. The CDR3 covers 11 residues.

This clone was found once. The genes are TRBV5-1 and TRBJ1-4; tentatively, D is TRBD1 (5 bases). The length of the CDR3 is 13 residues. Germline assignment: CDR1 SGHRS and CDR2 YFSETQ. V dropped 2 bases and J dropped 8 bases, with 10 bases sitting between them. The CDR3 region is CASSFRDREKLFF. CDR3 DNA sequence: TGCGCCAGCAGCTTCAGGGATAGGGAAAAACTGTTTTTT.

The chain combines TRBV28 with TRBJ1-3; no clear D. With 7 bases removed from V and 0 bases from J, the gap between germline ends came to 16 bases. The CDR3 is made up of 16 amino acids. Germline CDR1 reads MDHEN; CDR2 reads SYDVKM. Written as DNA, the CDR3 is TGTGCCAGCACCGGGTGGCTGGCCAGCTCTGGAAACACCATATATTTT. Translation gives CASTGWLASSGNTIYF.

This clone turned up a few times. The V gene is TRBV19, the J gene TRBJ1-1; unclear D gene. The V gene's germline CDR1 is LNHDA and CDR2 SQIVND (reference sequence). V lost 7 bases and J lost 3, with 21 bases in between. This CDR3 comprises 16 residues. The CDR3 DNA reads TGTGCCAGTACCGGCAGTGTTAGCCACCCGGACACTGAAGCTTTCTTT. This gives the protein CASTGSVSHPDTEAFF.